These 24 T cell receptor beta chains share one sample of origin, sequenced in a study of OX40 agonist ivuxolimab in advanced cancers. The assay was immunoSEQ multiplex PCR, and TCRdb's table has in-frame clones only and misses some. The sample shows roughly 38,000 clones, approximately 86% of them seen only once. Sequenced here: CD4+ or CD8+ T cells sorted from blood, sampled in a trial of the OX40 agonist ivuxolimab. These receptor sequences come from an adult with an advanced solid tumor such as melanoma, head and neck, liver or kidney cancer.

The CDR3 is CASSLDRKETQYF. The CDR3 nucleotides read TGCGCCAGCAGCCTGGACAGGAAAGAGACCCAGTACTTC. This chain uses TRBV4-3 with TRBJ2-5, with 7 positions matching TRBD1. Trimming cost V 4 bases and J 3 bases; bases outside gene matches: 2. This CDR3 comprises 13 residues. Germline V lookup: CDR1 LGHNA, CDR2 YSLEER.

The chain recombines TRBV5-6 with TRBJ2-1, with TRBD2 matching 7 bases. The CDR3 totals 13 residues. With V trimmed by 0 bases and J by 6 bases, 0 bases remained unmatched. In germline, CDR1 is SGHDT, CDR2 YYEEEE. The CDR3 here is CASSLVAGNEQFF. The CDR3 region has the DNA TGTGCCAGCAGCTTGGTAGCGGGCAATGAGCAGTTCTTC.

This clone is labeled as medium-sized. The chain has TRBV2 and TRBJ1-1, with TRBD1 matching over 7 bases. Losses at the gene ends were 5 bases for V and 4 bases for J; bases not matched to a gene: 4. The germline V gene encodes CDR1 SNHLY and CDR2 FYNNEI. CDR3 size: 13 residues. The DNA for the CDR3 is TGTGCCAGCAGTCCTGGGACAGTCACTGAAGCTTTCTTT. This gives the protein CASSPGTVTEAFF. Looking up the rest from reference TRBV2 and TRBJ1-1 gives the full variable domain: EPEVTQTPSHQVTQMGQEVILRCVPISNHLYFYWYRQILGQKVEFLVSFYNNEISEKSEIFDDQFSVERPDGSNFTLKIRSTKLEDSAMYFCASSPGTVTEAFFGQGTRLTVV.

This sequence joins TRBV5-1 and TRBJ2-3; D remains unclear. Trimming left V 1 base short and J 0 bases short, with 6 bases between. Per the germline V gene, CDR1 is SGHRS and CDR2 is YFSETQ. This CDR3 has 14 residues. In nucleotides, the CDR3 is TGCGCCAGCAGCTTGATGTCTAGCACAGATACGCAGTATTTT. It codes for CASSLMSSTDTQYF.

The V gene is TRBV11-2, the J gene TRBJ2-2; the match to TRBD1 covers 9 bases. Per the germline V gene, CDR1 is SGHAT and CDR2 is FQNNGV. J was trimmed by 0 bases and V by 6 bases; bases with no gene match: 5. CDR3 length: 16 residues. CDR3 loop: CASRPTGGANTGELFF. In DNA form, the CDR3 reads TGTGCCAGCAGACCCACAGGGGGCGCGAACACCGGGGAGCTGTTTTTT.

V is TRBV20-1 and J is TRBJ2-4; no firm D call. This CDR3 is built from 11 residues. Germline V gives CDR1 DFQATT, CDR2 SNEGSKA (reference sequence). Trimming stripped 3 bases from V and 5 bases from J, with 5 bases between. The CDR3 reads CSASGENIQYF. The CDR3 coding sequence is TGCAGTGCTAGTGGTGAAAACATTCAGTACTTC.

This chain uses TRBV29-1 with TRBJ2-3; D is undetermined. The CDR3 has 13 residues. In germline, CDR1 is SQVTM, CDR2 ANQGSEA. Trimming took off 7 bases at V and 4 bases at J, with 15 bases between the two ends. The CDR3 bases are TGCAGCGGACGCTTTAGCAGTTCAGATACGCAGTATTTT. Translated: CSGRFSSSDTQYF.

The genes are TRBV7-6 and TRBJ2-2; TRBD1 matches 9 bases. The CDR3 is made up of 16 amino acids. In germline, CDR1 is SGHVS, CDR2 FNYEAQ. V was clipped by 1 base and J by 0 bases; unmatched bases: 0. CDR3 bases: TGTGCCAGCAGCTTAGGGACAGGGGCGAACACCGGGGAGCTGTTTTTT. It yields the protein CASSLGTGANTGELFF.

The V call is TRBV19, the J call TRBJ2-7; 8 positions agree with TRBD1. The CDR3 loop spans 13 amino acids. After removal of 5 bases from V and 6 bases from J, the junction contained 6 bases not matched to a gene. Germline V CDR1 and CDR2: LNHDA, SQIVND (reference sequence). CDR3 DNA sequence: TGTGCCAGTAGTGCTTCAACAGGGGGCGAGCAGTACTTC. Encoded protein: CASSASTGGEQYF.

The gene calls are TRBV10-1 and TRBJ2-5; D is tentatively TRBD1 or TRBD2 (5 bases each). The CDR3 is 13 residues long. V lost 4 bases and J 4 bases, leaving 10 bases between the germline ends. In germline, CDR1 is WNHNN, CDR2 SYGVQD (reference sequence). The CDR3 DNA is TGCGCCAGCAGTGGACTGAGGGGAGAGACCCAGTACTTC. Amino acids: CASSGLRGETQYF.

The sample holds a few counts of this clone. The V call is TRBV19, the J call TRBJ1-1; D gene unclear. The germline V gene has CDR1 LNHDA and CDR2 SQIVND (reference sequence). The V gene lost 5 bases and the J gene lost 0 bases, with 7 bases spanning the gap. This CDR3 spans 13 amino acids. The CDR3 is CASSASVNTEAFF. DNA of the CDR3: TGTGCCAGTAGTGCGTCGGTGAACACTGAAGCTTTCTTT.

V is TRBV7-3 and J is TRBJ2-3, with D uncertain. The germline V gene has CDR1 SGHTA and CDR2 FQGTGA. Trimming stripped 5 bases from V and 0 bases from J, with 12 bases between. This CDR3 is 15 amino acids long. The CDR3 sequence is CASSRAARSTDTQYF. CDR3 bases: TGTGCCAGCAGCCGGGCGGCGCGGAGCACAGATACGCAGTATTTT.

This chain joins TRBV18 and TRBJ1-2; perhaps TRBD1 as D (5 bases). The germline V and J ends were trimmed by 6 bases and 1 base, with 21 bases remaining between them. Germline V gives CDR1 KGHSH, CDR2 LQKENI. The CDR3 runs 17 residues. The CDR3 is CASSLPPTTGGNYGYTF. In nucleotides, the CDR3 is TGTGCCAGCTCCCTACCTCCAACTACAGGAGGTAACTATGGCTACACCTTC.

The rearrangement uses TRBV18 and TRBJ1-5; D is perhaps TRBD1 (6 bases). Trimming removed 3 bases at V and 5 bases at J, with 11 bases between. This CDR3 is built from 14 residues. Germline V gene data show CDR1 as KGHSH and CDR2 as LQKENI. CDR3 nucleotide sequence: TGTGCCAGCTCACCTCAAGGGGGGGATCAGCCCCAGCATTTT. Its translation is CASSPQGGDQPQHF.

The rearrangement joins TRBV5-4 to TRBJ1-2; 7 bases line up with TRBD1. Germline V gene lookup returns CDR1 SGHNT and CDR2 YYREEE (reference sequence). Trimming took 0 bases from V and 7 from J; bases not matched to a gene: 3. There are 13 residues in the CDR3. For the CDR3, the DNA is TGTGCCAGCAGCTTGGACAGGGGTAGTGGCTACACCTTC. It codes for CASSLDRGSGYTF.

The J gene is TRBJ1-2, the V gene TRBV19; possibly TRBD1 for D (5 bases). Trimming removed 3 bases from V and 8 bases from J, with 13 bases in between. CDR3 length equals 13 residues. Germline V gene lookup returns CDR1 LNHDA and CDR2 SQIVND (reference sequence). Here the CDR3 reads CASSIRQGEGYTF. The CDR3 DNA sequence: TGTGCCAGTAGTATTCGGCAGGGAGAAGGCTACACCTTC. The full variable domain, with the rest looked up from reference TRBV19 and TRBJ1-2, is DGGITQSPKYLFRKEGQNVTLSCEQNLNHDAMYWYRQDPGQGLRLIYYSQIVNDFQKGDIAEGYSVSREKKESFPLTVTSAQKNPTAFYLCASSIRQGEGYTFGSGTRLTVV.

The rearrangement joins TRBV19 to TRBJ2-1; 12 bases match TRBD2. Germline lookup yields CDR1 LNHDA and CDR2 SQIVND (reference sequence). The V segment lost 5 bases and the J segment 0 bases; nucleotides outside the gene matches: 5. The CDR3 has 17 residues. The CDR3 loop is CASSRLAGAPSYNEQFF. In nucleotides, the CDR3 is TGTGCCAGTAGTCGACTAGCGGGGGCCCCCTCCTACAATGAGCAGTTCTTC.

This clone was counted between two and nine times. V gene TRBV5-6 combines with J gene TRBJ1-2, with a tentative D call TRBD1 (6 bases). Germline V CDR1 and CDR2: SGHDT, YYEEEE. Trimming cost V 6 bases and J 3 bases, with 15 bases left between them. This CDR3 has 14 residues. The DNA for the CDR3 is TGTGCCAGCAACGTTAGGCAGGGGCACTATGGCTACACCTTC. It translates to CASNVRQGHYGYTF.

The chain combines TRBV6-5 with TRBJ2-1, with a possible D match to TRBD1 (5 bases). V lost 6 bases and J lost 9, with 18 bases in between. This CDR3 has 14 amino acids. Germline CDR1 and CDR2: MNHEY and SVGAGI. The CDR3 nucleotides are TGTGCCAGCAGAACAGCCAGGGTTATCAGTGAGCAGTTCTTC. This codes for CASRTARVISEQFF.

The gene calls are TRBV5-8 and TRBJ2-5, with 9 positions matching TRBD2. The germline gives CDR1 SGHTS, CDR2 YDEGEE. CDR3 size: 16 residues. V was clipped by 3 bases and J by 3 bases; unmatched bases: 9. The DNA of the CDR3 is TGTGCCAGCAGCTCCTCACTGCTAGCGGGGAAAGAGACCCAGTACTTC. Translating gives CASSSSLLAGKETQYF.

This clone was recorded a few times. The rearrangement links TRBV10-2 to TRBJ1-4, with 7 positions matching TRBD1. CDR1 is WSHSY, CDR2 SAAADI, per germline. V shed 6 bases, J shed 7 bases, and the junction held 11 bases outside the gene matches. The CDR3 has 15 amino acids. CDR3 protein: CASRGDSGRPEKLFF. The CDR3 nucleotides read TGCGCCAGCAGAGGGGACAGTGGCAGGCCTGAAAAACTGTTTTTT.

The chain uses TRBV5-4 and TRBJ1-2, with D possibly being TRBD1 (5 bases). Germline assignment: CDR1 SGHNT and CDR2 YYREEE (reference sequence). With 3 bases removed from V and 8 bases from J, the gap between germline ends came to 17 bases. This CDR3 spans 14 amino acids. CDR3 DNA sequence: TGTGCCAGCAGCTCCCCGGGGGGGTCCGAAGGCTACACCTTC. It codes for CASSSPGGSEGYTF.

The chain combines TRBV4-1 with TRBJ1-3; no reliable D call. Germline-derived CDR1 and CDR2 are MGHRA and YSYEKL. V lost 0 bases to trimming and J lost 6 bases, with 9 bases between them. The CDR3 spans 14 residues. The CDR3: CASSQDRALNTIYF. As DNA, the CDR3 is TGCGCCAGCAGCCAAGATCGGGCCCTAAACACCATATATTTT.

This clone was detected only a few times. The chain has TRBV4-3 and TRBJ2-4, with D uncertain. The CDR3 sequence is 14 residues long. Germline V gene sequence: CDR1 LGHNA, CDR2 YSLEER. V lost 6 bases and J 6 bases, leaving 15 bases between the germline ends. The CDR3 spells CASSTGFMANIQYF. DNA for the CDR3: TGCGCCAGCAGTACGGGCTTTATGGCAAACATTCAGTACTTC.